Detailed here is one T cell receptor beta chain. RNA in amounts of roughly 0.5 to 1 ug was reverse transcribed with random hexamers. The CDR3 of TCR beta was amplified by immunoSEQ multiplex PCR across 54 Vbeta and 13 Jbeta. From the immunoSEQ multiplex PCR reads, TCRdb called clonotypes with MiXCR, one entry per CDR3 protein. The top ten clones hold around 0.078% of a sample with 100,000 to 150,000 distinct CDR3 sequences, more than 90% of them seen once. These data come from a study of CD8 T cells in Susac syndrome. V gave up 3 bases and J gave up 5 bases; unmatched junction bases: 8. The CDR3 extends over 15 amino acids. CDR1 is LGHNA, CDR2 YNFKEQ, per germline. Sequencing of TCR beta drew on CD8+ and CD4+ T cells from blood. Matching for age and sex applied to the controls, who were healthy donors. CD8+ and CD4+ T cells were negatively isolated; TEMRA cells were FACS-enriched.

This sequence originates from a human donor in good health. Sequencing input: CD4+ T cells from PBMCs. J is TRBJ1-2 and V is TRBV4-2; 8 bases are shared with TRBD1. The chain's CDR3 is CASSHGQGLGYGYTF. CDR3 in DNA: TGTGCCAGCAGCCATGGACAGGGCCTAGGGTATGGCTACACCTTC.